The clone carrying this T cell receptor beta chain was recorded at least ten times. Its antigen remains unidentified. Germline loops: CDR1 MNHEY, CDR2 SVGEGT. V was shortened by 0 bases and J by 0 bases, with 9 bases between the two germline ends. CDR3 length: 16 amino acids. This entry is derived from a study of blood T cells in healthy people across ages. Study-level findings and limits: Because sorting was not performed, PBMCs prevented conclusive naive versus antigen-experienced comparison. As age increased, TCR beta diversity per million T cells fell in a roughly linear fashion. Greater diversity and more naive CD4+ cells were seen in long-lived donors than in aged donors.

The use of a sample-barcoded 5' primer and a J-beta primer mix characterized a second PCR of about 6 to 12 cycles. Every cDNA molecule carried a tag from a template-switch adaptor bearing 12 random nucleotides. A single record per CDR3 protein comes from TCRdb applying MiXCR to the 5' RACE reads. The sample comprises 800,000 to 950,000 distinct CDR3 sequences, about 48% of which are singletons, and under 15% rests with the top ten. Sample: blood. The receptor comes from a man aged 25-45 years in good health. The chain links TRBV6-2 or TRBV6-3 to TRBJ2-4; D possibly uses TRBD1 or TRBD2 (6 bases each). CDR3 sequence reads: CASSYSGGLAKNIQYF. In DNA, the CDR3 is TGTGCCAGCAGTTACTCCGGGGGCCTAGCCAAAAACATTCAGTACTTC.